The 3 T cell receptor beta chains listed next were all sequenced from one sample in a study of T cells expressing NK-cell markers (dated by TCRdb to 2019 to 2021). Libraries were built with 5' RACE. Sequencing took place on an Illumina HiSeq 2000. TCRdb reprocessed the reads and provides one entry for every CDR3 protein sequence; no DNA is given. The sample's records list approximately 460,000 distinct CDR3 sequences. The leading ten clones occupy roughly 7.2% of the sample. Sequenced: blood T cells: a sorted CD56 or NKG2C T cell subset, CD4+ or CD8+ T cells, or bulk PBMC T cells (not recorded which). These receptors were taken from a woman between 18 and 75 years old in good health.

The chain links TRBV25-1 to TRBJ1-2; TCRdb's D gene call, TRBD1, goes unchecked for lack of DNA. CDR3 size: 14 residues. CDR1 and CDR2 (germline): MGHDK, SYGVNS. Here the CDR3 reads CASTPGQGANGYTF.

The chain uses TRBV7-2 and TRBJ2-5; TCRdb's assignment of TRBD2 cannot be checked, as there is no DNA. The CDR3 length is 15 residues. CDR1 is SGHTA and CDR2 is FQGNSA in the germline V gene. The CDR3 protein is CASSLVAGPQETQYF.

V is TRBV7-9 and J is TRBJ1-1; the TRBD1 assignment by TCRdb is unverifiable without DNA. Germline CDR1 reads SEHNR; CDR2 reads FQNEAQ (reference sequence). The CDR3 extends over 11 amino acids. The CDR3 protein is CASSRGTEAFF. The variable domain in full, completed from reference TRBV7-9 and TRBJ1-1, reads DTGVSQNPRHKITKRGQNVTFRCDPISEHNRLYWYRQTLGQGPEFLTYFQNEAQLEKSRLLSDRFSAERPKGSFSTLEIQRTEQGDSAMYLCASSRGTEAFFGQGTRLTVV.